This TCR beta chain was observed in a study of CD8+ T cells in alopecia areata. RNA extraction and reverse transcription yielded cDNA as sequencing template. Assay used: immunoSEQ multiplex PCR; TCRdb lists only in-frame clones, some missing. The sample carries 150,000 to 200,000 clones, 50% to 70% recorded once. Treatment in this sample: oral pan-JAK inhibitor, 5-10 mg twice daily. The table lists this clone with a few counts. The CDR3 consists of 17 residues. Germline CDR1 reads SGHRS; CDR2 reads YFSETQ. V was pared by 1 base and J by 8 bases, with 22 bases between. This rearrangement joins TRBV5-1 to TRBJ2-1; D is uncertain. The sample in question was CD4+ T cells sorted from blood, obtained at week 4, from a patient treated with tofacitinib. This clonotype was sampled from a human donor with alopecia areata. The CDR3 DNA follows: TGCGCCAGCAGCTTGAGTAGGGCCTCTCCCCTTTCCCATGAGCAGTTCTTC. Translated: CASSLSRASPLSHEQFF.